The clone carrying this T cell receptor beta chain was observed many times. The data stem from a study of early T cells in non-severe SARS-CoV-2 infection. MiXCR, applied by TCRdb to the 5' RACE reads, yields one record per CDR3 protein. Found here are about 69,000 distinct CDR3 sequences, roughly 9.4% of them singletons; the top ten hold about 6.1%. V dropped 3 bases and J dropped 7 bases, with 10 bases sitting between them. The CDR3 runs to 12 residues. Germline values: CDR1 SGDLS, CDR2 YYNGEE. The TCR comes from an adult who was a healthcare worker with PCR-confirmed SARS-CoV-2 infection or an uninfected control (not recorded which). The sample taken for sequencing was whole blood. The chain carries TRBV9 and TRBJ1-1, with no clear D. The CDR3 bases are TGTGCCAGCAGCGGAAATGGAATTGAAGCTTTCTTT. It encodes CASSGNGIEAFF.